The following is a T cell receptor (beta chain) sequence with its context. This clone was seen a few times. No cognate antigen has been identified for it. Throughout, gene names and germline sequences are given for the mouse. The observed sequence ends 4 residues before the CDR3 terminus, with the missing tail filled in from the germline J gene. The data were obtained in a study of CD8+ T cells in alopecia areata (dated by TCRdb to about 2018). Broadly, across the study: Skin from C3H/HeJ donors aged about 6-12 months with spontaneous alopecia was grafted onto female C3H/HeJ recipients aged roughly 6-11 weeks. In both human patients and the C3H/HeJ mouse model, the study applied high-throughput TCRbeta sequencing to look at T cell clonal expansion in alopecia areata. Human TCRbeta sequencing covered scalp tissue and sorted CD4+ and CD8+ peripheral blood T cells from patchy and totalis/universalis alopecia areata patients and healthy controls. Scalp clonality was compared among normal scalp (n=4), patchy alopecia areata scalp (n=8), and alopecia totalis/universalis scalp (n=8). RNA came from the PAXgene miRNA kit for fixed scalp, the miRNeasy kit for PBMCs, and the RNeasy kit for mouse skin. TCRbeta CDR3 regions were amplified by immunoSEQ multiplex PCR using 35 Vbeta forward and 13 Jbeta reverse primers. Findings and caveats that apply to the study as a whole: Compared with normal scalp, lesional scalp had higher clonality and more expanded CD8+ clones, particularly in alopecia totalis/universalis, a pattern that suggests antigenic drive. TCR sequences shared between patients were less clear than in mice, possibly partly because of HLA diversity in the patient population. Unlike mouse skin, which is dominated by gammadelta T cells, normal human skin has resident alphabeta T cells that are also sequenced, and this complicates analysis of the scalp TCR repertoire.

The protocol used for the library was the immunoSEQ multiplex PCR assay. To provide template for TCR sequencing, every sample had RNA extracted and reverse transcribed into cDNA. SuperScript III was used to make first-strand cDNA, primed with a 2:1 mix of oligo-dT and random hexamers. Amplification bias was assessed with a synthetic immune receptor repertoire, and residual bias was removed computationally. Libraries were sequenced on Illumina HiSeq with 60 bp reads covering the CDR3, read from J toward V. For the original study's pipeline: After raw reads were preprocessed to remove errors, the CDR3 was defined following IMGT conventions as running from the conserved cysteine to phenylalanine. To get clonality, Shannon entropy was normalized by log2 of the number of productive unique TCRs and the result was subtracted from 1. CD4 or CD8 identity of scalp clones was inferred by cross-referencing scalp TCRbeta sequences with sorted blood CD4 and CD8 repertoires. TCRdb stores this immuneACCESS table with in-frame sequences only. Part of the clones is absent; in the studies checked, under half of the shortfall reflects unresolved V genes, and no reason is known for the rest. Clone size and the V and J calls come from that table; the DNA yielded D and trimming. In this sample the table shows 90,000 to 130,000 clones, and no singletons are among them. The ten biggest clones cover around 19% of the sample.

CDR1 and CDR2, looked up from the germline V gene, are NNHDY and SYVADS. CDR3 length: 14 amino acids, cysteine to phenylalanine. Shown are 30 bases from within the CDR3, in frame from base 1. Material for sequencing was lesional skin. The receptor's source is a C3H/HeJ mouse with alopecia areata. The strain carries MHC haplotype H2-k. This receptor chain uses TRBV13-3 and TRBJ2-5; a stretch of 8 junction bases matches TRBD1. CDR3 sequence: CASSETDRVDTQYF. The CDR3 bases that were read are TGTGCCAGCAGTGAGACGGACAGGGTGGAC. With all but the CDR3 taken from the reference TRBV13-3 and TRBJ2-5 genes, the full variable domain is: EAAVTQSPRSKVAVTGGKVTLSCHQTNNHDYMYWYRQDTGHGLRLIHYSYVADSTEKGDIPDGYKASRPSQENFSLILELASLSQTAVYFCASSETDRVDTQYFGPGTRLLVL.